The clone carrying this T cell receptor beta chain was observed a few times. What it binds is unknown. Trimming removed 1 base at V and 3 bases at J, with 10 bases between. CDR3 length: 15 amino acids. Germline loops: CDR1 SGHRS, CDR2 YFSETQ. These data originate in a study of regulatory T cells in long-lasting Graves disease. The study, taken as a whole, reports: Whereas new patients shared 900 to 1,000 public clonotypes, persistent patients shared more, at some 2,700.

Library construction for TCR beta used iRepertoire HTBI primers and Arm-PCR of CDR3 regions. TCRdb reprocessed the multiplex PCR reads via MiXCR and lists one record per CDR3 protein. The sample holds more than 650,000 distinct CDR3 sequences, 30% seen once. Regarding time point: persistent/refractory GD, antithyroid drugs over 5 years with positive TRAb. From PBMCs, RNA was extracted and then used to make the TCR library. Each of the patients was recruited from an endocrinology department situated in Xi'an, China. Staff took around 9 milliliters of peripheral blood and put it into EDTA tubes. The sequence came from a female donor with Graves disease. The chain carries TRBV5-1 and TRBJ1-4, with D uncertain. Material: peripheral blood mononuclear cells (PBMCs), obtained when the disease was refractory, from a patient treated with antithyroid drugs. The chain's CDR3 is CASSLKPEANEKLFF. CDR3 DNA: TGCGCCAGCAGCTTGAAGCCCGAGGCTAATGAAAAACTGTTTTTT.